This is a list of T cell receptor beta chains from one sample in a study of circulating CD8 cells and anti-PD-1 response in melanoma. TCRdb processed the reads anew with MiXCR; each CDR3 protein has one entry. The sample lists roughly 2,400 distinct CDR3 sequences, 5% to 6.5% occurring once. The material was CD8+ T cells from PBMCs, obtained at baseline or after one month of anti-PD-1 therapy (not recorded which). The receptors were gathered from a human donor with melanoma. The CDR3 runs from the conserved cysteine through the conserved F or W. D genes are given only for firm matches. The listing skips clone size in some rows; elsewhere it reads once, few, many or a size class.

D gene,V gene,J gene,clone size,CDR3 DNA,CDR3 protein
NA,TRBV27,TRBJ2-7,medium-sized,TGTGCCAGCAGTCCCCCGGCGTACGAGCAGTACTTC,CASSPPAYEQYF
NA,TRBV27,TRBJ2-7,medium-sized,TGTGCCAGCAGTGCCCTGGTGGGCTCCTACGAGCAGTACTTC,CASSALVGSYEQYF
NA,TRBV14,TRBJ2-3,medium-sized,TGTGCCAGCAGCCAAGAACCCAGGCCTAGCACAGATACGCAGTATTTT,CASSQEPRPSTDTQYF
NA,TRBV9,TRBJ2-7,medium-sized,TGTGCCAGCAACCGGGCAGGGGGGACTTACGAGCAGTACTTC,CASNRAGGTYEQYF
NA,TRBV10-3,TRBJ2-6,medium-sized,TGTGCCATCAGACCGGGACTCGACGTGGTATCCGGGGCCAACGTCCTGACTTTC,CAIRPGLDVVSGANVLTF
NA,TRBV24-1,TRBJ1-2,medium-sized,TGTGCCACCAGTGATGGGGACGGCCAGGCTTTCTATGGCTACACCTTC,CATSDGDGQAFYGYTF
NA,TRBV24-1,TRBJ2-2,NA,TGTGCCAGCAGGCAGGGGTACACCGGGGAGCTGTTTTTT,CASRQGYTGELFF
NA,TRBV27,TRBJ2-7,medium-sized,TGTGCCAGCGCCCCCGGGTCGCGCCTATACGAGCAGTACTTC,CASAPGSRLYEQYF
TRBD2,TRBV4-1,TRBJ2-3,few,TGCGCCAGCAGCCAAGCTACTAGCGTCCCAGATACGCAGTATTTT,CASSQATSVPDTQYF
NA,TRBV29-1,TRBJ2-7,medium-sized,TGCAGCGTTGAAGTTGAACGGGACTCAGCCTACGAGCAGTACTTC,CSVEVERDSAYEQYF
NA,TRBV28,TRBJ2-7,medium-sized,TGTGCCAGCAGACAGGGGGGGAACTACGAGCAGTACTTC,CASRQGGNYEQYF
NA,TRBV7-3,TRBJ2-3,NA,TGTGCCAGCAGCGCCACTTTCCGGCCAGATACGCAATATTTT,CASSATFRPDTQYF
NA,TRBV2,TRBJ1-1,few,TGTGCCAGCTACGGGACACCGATGGTAGCTTTCTTT,CASYGTPMVAFF
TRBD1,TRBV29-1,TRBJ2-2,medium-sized,TGCAGCGTTGAAGGGGGGACAGGGAACACCGGGGAGCTGTTTTTT,CSVEGGTGNTGELFF
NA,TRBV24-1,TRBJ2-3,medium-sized,TGTGCCACCGCCGTTACCCCCGATACGCAGTATTTT,CATAVTPDTQYF
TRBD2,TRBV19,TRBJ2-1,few,TGTGCCAGTAGTCCTAGCGGGGGGGCATATGAGCAGTTCTTC,CASSPSGGAYEQFF
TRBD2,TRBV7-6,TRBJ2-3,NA,TGTGCCAGCGGCGTTAGGACTAGCGGCACTAGCACAGATACGCAGTATTTT,CASGVRTSGTSTDTQYF
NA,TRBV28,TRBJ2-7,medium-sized,TGTGCCAGCAGTTCCGGGGCGGCCTTGGAGCAGTACTTC,CASSSGAALEQYF
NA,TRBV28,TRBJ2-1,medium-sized,TGTGCCAGCAGTTTCGCACTAGCAGCATACAATGAGCAGTTCTTC,CASSFALAAYNEQFF
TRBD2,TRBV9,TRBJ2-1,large,TGTGCCAGCAGCGTAGGACTAGCGGGGTACAATGAGCAGTTCTTC,CASSVGLAGYNEQFF
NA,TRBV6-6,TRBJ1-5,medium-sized,TGTGCCAGCAGTTTGGGGGCGCGGGAGAATCAGCCCCAGCATTTT,CASSLGARENQPQHF
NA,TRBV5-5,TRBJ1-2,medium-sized,TGTGCCAGCTTTGGGGGCTATCAGGGCTATGGCTACACCTTC,CASFGGYQGYGYTF
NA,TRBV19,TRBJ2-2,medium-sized,TGTGCCAGTAGTCCATCGGACCGGAACACCGGGGAGCTGTTTTTT,CASSPSDRNTGELFF
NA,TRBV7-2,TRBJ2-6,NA,TGTGCCAGCAGCCTAGAGGTCCCAGGGCCTGGGGCCAACGTCCTGACTTTC,CASSLEVPGPGANVLTF
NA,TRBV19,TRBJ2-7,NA,TGTGCCAGTAGTAGTGGGAGCTCCTACGAGCAGTACTTC,CASSSGSSYEQYF
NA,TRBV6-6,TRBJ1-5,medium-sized,TGTGCCAGCAGTTACGACAGCAATCAGCCCCAGCATTTT,CASSYDSNQPQHF
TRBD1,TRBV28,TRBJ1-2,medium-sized,TGTGCCAGCAGCACGACAGGGAACTATGGCTACACCTTC,CASSTTGNYGYTF